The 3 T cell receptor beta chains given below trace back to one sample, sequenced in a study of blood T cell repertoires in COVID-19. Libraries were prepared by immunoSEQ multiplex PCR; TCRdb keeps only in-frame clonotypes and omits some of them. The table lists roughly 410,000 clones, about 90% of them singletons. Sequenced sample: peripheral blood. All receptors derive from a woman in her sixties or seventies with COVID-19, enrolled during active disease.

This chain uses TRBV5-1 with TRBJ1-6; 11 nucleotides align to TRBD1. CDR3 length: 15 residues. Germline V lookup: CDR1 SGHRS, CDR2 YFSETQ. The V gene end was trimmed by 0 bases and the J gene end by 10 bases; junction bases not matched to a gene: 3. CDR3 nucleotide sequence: TGCGCCAGCAGCTTGGAAGGGACAGGGGGGTCACCCCTCCACTTT. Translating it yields CASSLEGTGGSPLHF.

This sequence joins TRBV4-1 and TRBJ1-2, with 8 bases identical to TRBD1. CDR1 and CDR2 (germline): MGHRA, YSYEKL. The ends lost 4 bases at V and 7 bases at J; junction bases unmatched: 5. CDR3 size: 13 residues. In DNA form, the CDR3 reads TGCGCCAGCAGCCCAGGACAGGGTTCTGGCTACACCTTC. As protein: CASSPGQGSGYTF.

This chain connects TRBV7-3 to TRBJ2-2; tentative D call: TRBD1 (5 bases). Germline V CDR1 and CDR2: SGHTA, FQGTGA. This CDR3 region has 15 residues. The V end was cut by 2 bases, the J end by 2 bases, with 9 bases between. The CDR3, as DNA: TGTGCCAGCAGCTTATTGGGGCCCAACACCGGGGAGCTGTTTTTT. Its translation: CASSLLGPNTGELFF.